This section outlines one TCR beta chain sequence together with its context. This sample is part of a study of identical twins. With 4 bases removed from V and 2 bases from J, the gap between germline ends came to 21 bases. The germline CDR1 and CDR2 sequences are SQVTM and ANQGSEA. The CDR3 loop spans 16 amino acids. MiXCR was run by TCRdb on the 5' RACE reads, yielding one entry per CDR3 protein. Of 450,000 or so distinct CDR3 sequences in the sample, roughly an eighth were seen once. The same sample was also studied in work on yellow fever vaccine responses in identical twins.

The TCR comes from a woman aged 18-29 years in good health. J is TRBJ2-7 and V is TRBV29-1; perhaps TRBD1 as D (6 bases). Sequencing input: CD4+ T cells sorted from blood. CDR3 in amino acids: CSVGLQGTTLPYEQYF. The CDR3 region has the DNA TGCAGCGTTGGGTTACAGGGAACAACCCTCCCCTACGAGCAGTACTTC.